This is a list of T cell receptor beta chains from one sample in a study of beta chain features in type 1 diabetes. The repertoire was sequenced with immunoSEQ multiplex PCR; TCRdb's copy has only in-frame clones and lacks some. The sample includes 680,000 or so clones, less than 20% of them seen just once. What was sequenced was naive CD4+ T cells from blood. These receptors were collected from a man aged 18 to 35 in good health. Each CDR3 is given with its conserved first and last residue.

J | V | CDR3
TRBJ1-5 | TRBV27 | CASSPQGRGNQPQHF
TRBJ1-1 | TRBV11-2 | CASSFRDGANTEAFF
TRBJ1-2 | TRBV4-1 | CASSPREGMSHGYTF
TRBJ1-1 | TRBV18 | CASSPEQDQAFF
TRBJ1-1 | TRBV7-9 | CASSKFKGGTSEAFF
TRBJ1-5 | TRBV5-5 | CASSLTGTYSNQPQHF
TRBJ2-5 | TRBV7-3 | CASSSKTGGLETQYF
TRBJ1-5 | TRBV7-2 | CASSFRGGQPQHF
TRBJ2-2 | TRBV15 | CATSRDSPGLITGELFF
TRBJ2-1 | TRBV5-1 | CASSPGLSSYNEQFF
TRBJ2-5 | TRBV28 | CASNIRQGTQYF
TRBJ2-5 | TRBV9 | CASNLRAGSSGGKTQYF
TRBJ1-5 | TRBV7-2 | CASSLEDKANQPQHF
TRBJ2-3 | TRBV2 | CASSGGPGQGTSTTQYF
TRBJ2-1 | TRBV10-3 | CAISVDQDMYNEQFF
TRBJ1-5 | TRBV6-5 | CASSYYWDQPQHF
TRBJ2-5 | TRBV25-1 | CASSEYQRGNVETQYF
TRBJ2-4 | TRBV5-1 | CASSLGLVDNIQYF
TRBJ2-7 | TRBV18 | CASSPEPRQSYEQYF
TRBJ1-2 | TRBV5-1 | CASSSQGQDGYTF
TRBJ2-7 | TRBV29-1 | CSVVRQGSSYEQYF
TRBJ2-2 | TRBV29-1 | CSAATTGGGNTGELFF
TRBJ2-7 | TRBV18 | CASSPMEAYEQYF
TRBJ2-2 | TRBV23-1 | CASSPSGSRGTGELFF
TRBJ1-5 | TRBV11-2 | CASSLVDQPQHF
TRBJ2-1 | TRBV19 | CASSTGLNYNEQFF
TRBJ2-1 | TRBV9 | CASSVGGGPIAYNEQFF
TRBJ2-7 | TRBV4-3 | CASSQGGAGYEQYF
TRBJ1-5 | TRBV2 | CASRDSNQPQHF
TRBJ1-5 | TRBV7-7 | CASSFQGECTYSNQPQHF
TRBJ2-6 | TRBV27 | CASSLEGPLSGANVLTF
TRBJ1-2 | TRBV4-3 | CASSPEKGAFHYGYTF
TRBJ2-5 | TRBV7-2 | CASSRDPQAETQYF
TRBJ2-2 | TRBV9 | CASSVAALNTGELFF
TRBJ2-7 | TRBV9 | CASSPLTLGVEQYF
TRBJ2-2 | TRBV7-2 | CASSLVGLARITGELFF
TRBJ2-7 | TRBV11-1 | CASSRGQVGRTGYEQYF
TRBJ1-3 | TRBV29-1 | CSVGPNIGTKTSGNTIYF
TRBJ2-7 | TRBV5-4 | CASSLRLAESSDEQYF
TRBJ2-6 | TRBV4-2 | CASSQDLGLLSGANVLTF
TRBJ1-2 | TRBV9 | CASSVVSGRGYYGYTF
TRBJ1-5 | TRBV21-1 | CATTHSADSGNQPQHF
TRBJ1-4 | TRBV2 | CASSEDRRKKLFF
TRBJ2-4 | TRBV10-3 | CAISEGWQGLAKNIQYF
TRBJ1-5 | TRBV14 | CASSQSHSNQPQHF
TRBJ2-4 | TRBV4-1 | CASSSHPRKRENIQYF
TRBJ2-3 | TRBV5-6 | CASSFFTDTQYF
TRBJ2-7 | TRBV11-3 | CASSPQGLAGVEQYF